A single sample is the source of the 26 T cell receptor beta chains below, sequenced in a study of shared clonotypes between healthy human individuals. Only in-frame clones appear in the TCRdb table, and some are missing; sequencing was by immunoSEQ multiplex PCR. The sample has under 650,000 clones, almost 97% seen once. Specimen: naive CD4+ T cells sorted from blood. Subset described: CD45RA+ positively selected. All receptors come from a woman under 40 in good health.

The chain recombines TRBV27 with TRBJ1-4; the D is unclear. The V gene's germline CDR1 is MNHEY and CDR2 SMNVEV (reference sequence). This CDR3 is 14 amino acids long. With 2 bases removed from V and 0 bases from J, the gap between germline ends came to 4 bases. CDR3 residues: CASSLKATNEKLFF. The CDR3 region has the DNA TGTGCCAGCAGTTTAAAGGCAACTAATGAAAAACTGTTTTTT. Looking up the rest from reference TRBV27 and TRBJ1-4 gives the full variable domain: EAQVTQNPRYLITVTGKKLTVTCSQNMNHEYMSWYRQDPGLGLRQIYYSMNVEVTDKGDVPEGYKVSRKEKRNFPLILESPSPNQTSLYFCASSLKATNEKLFFGSGTQLSVL.

For the CDR3, the DNA is TGTGCCAGCAGTCAGGGGAGGTACGAGCAGTACTTC. Protein product: CASSQGRYEQYF. The chain recombines TRBV6-5 with TRBJ2-7; D is tentatively TRBD1 or TRBD2 (6 bases each). Per germline, CDR1 MNHEY and CDR2 SVGAGI. The ends were cut back, 5 bases at V and 4 bases at J, with 9 bases in the middle. CDR3 length: 12 amino acids.

This chain links TRBV2 with TRBJ2-4; 9 nucleotides line up with TRBD2. V dropped 3 bases and J dropped 8; count of bases not matched to a gene: 14. Germline-derived CDR1 and CDR2 are SNHLY and FYNNEI. This CDR3 comprises 17 residues. The CDR3 DNA sequence: TGTGCCAGCAGTGACCTCACGCTAGCGGGAAAAATGGACATTCAGTACTTC. Its translation: CASSDLTLAGKMDIQYF.

This sequence joins TRBV5-4 and TRBJ1-4, with D uncertain. Germline V gene sequence: CDR1 SGHNT, CDR2 YYREEE (reference sequence). V was shortened by 1 base and J by 4 bases, with 14 bases between the two germline ends. The CDR3 is 16 residues long. The CDR3 nucleotides read TGTGCCAGCAGCTTGTACTCGGGGATTGGTAATGAAAAACTGTTTTTT. Translating it yields CASSLYSGIGNEKLFF.

The rearrangement uses TRBV6-6 and TRBJ2-7, with a possible D match to TRBD2 (6 bases). CDR3 length: 13 amino acids. V lost 6 bases and J 6 bases, leaving 15 bases between the germline ends. CDR1 is MNHNY, CDR2 SVGAGI, per germline (reference sequence). The CDR3 region has the DNA TGTGCCAGCAGGGAGCTCGGGGGAGTCGAGCAGTACTTC. Its protein is CASRELGGVEQYF.

This clone was seen only once. The V call is TRBV21-1, the J call TRBJ2-7. TRBV21-1 is deemed a pseudogene. The CDR3 has 14 residues. The CDR3 loop is CASSPGHSHYEQYF. The CDR3 nucleotides are TGTGCCAGCAGCCCCGGGCACTCTCACTACGAGCAGTACTTC.

This clone has a single count. The chain combines TRBV19 with TRBJ2-5; 7 bases are a match to TRBD2. J lost 6 bases, V lost 3 bases, and 10 bases had no gene match. The CDR3 is made up of 15 amino acids. Germline assignment: CDR1 LNHDA and CDR2 SQIVND (reference sequence). CDR3 residues: CASSIWAGVEQTQYF. The DNA of the CDR3 is TGTGCCAGTAGTATTTGGGCGGGAGTTGAACAGACCCAGTACTTC.

The J gene is TRBJ1-5, the V gene TRBV19, with D maybe TRBD1 (6 bases). This CDR3 comprises 15 residues. Trimming stripped 6 bases from V and 4 bases from J, with 16 bases between. Germline lookup yields CDR1 LNHDA and CDR2 SQIVND (reference sequence). CDR3 region: CASRAPGTPNQPQHF. Here the CDR3 DNA reads TGTGCCAGTAGAGCCCCCGGGACACCTAATCAGCCCCAGCATTTT.

V and J are TRBV18 and TRBJ1-1; D is unclear. The CDR3 extends over 14 amino acids. Per germline, CDR1 KGHSH and CDR2 LQKENI. With 4 bases removed from V and 1 base from J, the gap between germline ends came to 10 bases. In DNA, the CDR3 is TGTGCCAGCTCACTAAGGACCGCGAACACTGAAGCTTTCTTT. Translation: CASSLRTANTEAFF.

The J gene is TRBJ1-1, the V gene TRBV28; weak D call: TRBD1 (6 bases). The CDR3 has 13 amino acids. CDR1 and CDR2 (germline): MDHEN, SYDVKM. Trimming shortened V by 7 bases and J by 1 base, and 10 bases separated the two germline ends. The DNA of the CDR3 is TGTGCCAGCAAACAGGGCTCGAACACTGAAGCTTTCTTT. It codes for CASKQGSNTEAFF. The full variable domain, in which reference TRBV28 and TRBJ1-1 provide the parts outside the CDR3, is DVKVTQSSRYLVKRTGEKVFLECVQDMDHENMFWYRQDPGLGLRLIYFSYDVKMKEKGDIPEGYSVSREKKERFSLILESASTNQTSMYLCASKQGSNTEAFFGQGTRLTVV.

The chain combines TRBV2 with TRBJ2-5; no firm D call. This CDR3 spans 10 amino acids. The V and J ends lost 5 bases and 3 bases respectively, with 1 base between them. Germline lookup yields CDR1 SNHLY and CDR2 FYNNEI. Written as DNA, the CDR3 is TGTGCCAGCAGTAAAGAGACCCAGTACTTC. Translating gives CASSKETQYF.

This chain connects TRBV28 to TRBJ1-1; D remains unclear. Trimming took 4 bases from V and 1 from J, leaving 10 bases between them. In germline, CDR1 is MDHEN, CDR2 SYDVKM. This CDR3 has 14 residues. This chain's CDR3 is CASSWAVRNTEAFF. The CDR3 coding sequence is TGTGCCAGCAGTTGGGCAGTTAGGAACACTGAAGCTTTCTTT.

The V and J genes are TRBV28 and TRBJ1-3, with TRBD1 matching over 7 bases. Germline-derived CDR1 and CDR2 are MDHEN and SYDVKM. Trimming at V came to 3 bases and at J to 0 bases, leaving 8 bases not matched to a gene. CDR3 length equals 17 residues. The CDR3 here is CASSFMTGLFSGNTIYF. The CDR3 bases are TGTGCCAGCAGTTTTATGACAGGGCTCTTCTCTGGAAACACCATATATTTT.

The chain joins TRBV5-6 to TRBJ1-3, with D unresolved. Germline loops: CDR1 SGHDT, CDR2 YYEEEE. CDR3 length equals 17 residues. The V end was cut by 0 bases, the J end by 1 base, with 14 bases between. The CDR3 here is CASSLVTAPSSGNTIYF. For the CDR3, the DNA is TGTGCCAGCAGCTTGGTAACGGCTCCCTCGTCTGGAAACACCATATATTTT. The whole variable domain, remainder taken from reference TRBV5-6 and TRBJ1-3, is DAGVTQSPTHLIKTRGQQVTLRCSPKSGHDTVSWYQQALGQGPQFIFQYYEEEERQRGNFPDRFSGHQFPNYSSELNVNALLLGDSALYLCASSLVTAPSSGNTIYFGEGSWLTVV.

The rearrangement links TRBV30 to TRBJ1-2; D gene uncertain. The CDR3 is 13 residues long. Trimming took 1 base from V and 5 from J, leaving 11 bases between them. The germline V gene encodes CDR1 GTSNPN and CDR2 SVGIG (reference sequence). CDR3 amino acids: CAWSASGLYGYTF. The CDR3 nucleotides read TGTGCCTGGAGTGCTTCGGGCCTATATGGCTACACCTTC.

This rearrangement joins TRBV2 to TRBJ2-1, with 9 bases identical to TRBD2. The CDR3 runs to 14 residues. Germline V CDR1 and CDR2: SNHLY, FYNNEI. V was clipped by 3 bases and J by 10 bases; unmatched bases: 7. The CDR3: CASSDVLAGQEQFF. CDR3 coding DNA: TGTGCCAGCAGTGATGTACTAGCGGGTCAAGAGCAGTTCTTC.

The V call is TRBV6-5, the J call TRBJ1-2; D is possibly TRBD1 (6 bases). Trimming pared 6 bases from V and 5 bases from J, leaving 19 bases between. This CDR3 has 15 amino acids. Germline lookup yields CDR1 MNHEY and CDR2 SVGAGI. This CDR3 is CASRVGIQGSYGYTF. The DNA of the CDR3 is TGTGCCAGCAGGGTTGGGATCCAGGGGTCATATGGCTACACCTTC.

The V gene is TRBV7-9, the J gene TRBJ1-1; the D gene is possibly TRBD1 (6 bases). In germline, CDR1 is SEHNR, CDR2 FQNEAQ (reference sequence). Trimming cost V 5 bases and J 2 bases, with 18 bases left between them. This CDR3 region has 16 residues. In DNA, the CDR3 is TGTGCCAGCAGCCCAGACCGCGGGGGCCGAAACACTGAAGCTTTCTTT. Its translation is CASSPDRGGRNTEAFF.

The chain has TRBV11-2 and TRBJ2-7; 7 bases line up with TRBD1. The CDR3 is 15 amino acids. Germline CDR1 reads SGHAT; CDR2 reads FQNNGV. Losses at the gene ends were 1 base for V and 5 bases for J; bases not matched to a gene: 8. The DNA for the CDR3 is TGTGCCAGCAGCTTAGTTACAGGGGCCTCAAACGAGCAGTACTTC. Its protein product is CASSLVTGASNEQYF.

The sample holds one count of this clone. J is TRBJ2-1 and V is TRBV11-2; D is perhaps TRBD2 (6 bases). From germline, CDR1 is SGHAT and CDR2 FQNNGV. This CDR3 contains 14 residues. The ends were cut back, 6 bases at V and 2 bases at J, with 11 bases in the middle. CDR3 protein: CASREGRTYNEQFF. The CDR3 DNA sequence: TGTGCCAGCAGGGAGGGGAGGACCTACAATGAGCAGTTCTTC.

The V call is TRBV10-3, the J call TRBJ1-5, with D possibly matching TRBD1 (6 bases). The length of the CDR3 is 14 residues. From germline, CDR1 is ENHRY and CDR2 SYGVKD. The V end was cut by 10 bases, the J end by 7 bases, with 20 bases between. CDR3 in amino acids: CATRHRELNQPQHF. The CDR3 nucleotides read TGTGCCACGCGGCACAGGGAATTAAACCAGCCCCAGCATTTT.

The rearrangement uses TRBV11-3 and TRBJ2-7; TRBD1 matches at 7 bases. The V gene's germline CDR1 is SGHNT and CDR2 YENEEA. The length of the CDR3 is 14 residues. V shed 5 bases, J shed 5 bases, and the junction held 9 bases outside the gene matches. The CDR3 DNA is TGTGCCAGCAGCCCCGGGACAGTGGACGACGAGCAGTACTTC. Its translation: CASSPGTVDDEQYF.

This rearrangement joins TRBV13 to TRBJ2-7; D possibly matches TRBD1 or TRBD2 (5 bases each). V was cut by 2 bases and J by 3 bases, with 14 bases left in between. Germline loops: CDR1 PRHDT, CDR2 FYEKMQ (reference sequence). The CDR3 totals 15 residues. In DNA, the CDR3 is TGTGCCAGCAGCTTATACGGGAATCAGGGCTACGAGCAGTACTTC. Translation gives CASSLYGNQGYEQYF.

The chain uses TRBV2 and TRBJ2-1, with D tentatively TRBD1 (5 bases). Looked up from germline, CDR1 is SNHLY and CDR2 is FYNNEI. With 7 bases removed from V and 6 bases from J, the gap between germline ends came to 13 bases. CDR3 size: 13 residues. The CDR3: CASTAKRGNEQFF. The CDR3 coding sequence is TGTGCCAGCACTGCAAAAAGGGGCAATGAGCAGTTCTTC.

The chain's CDR3 is CASRSGGVEEETQYF. CDR3 DNA sequence: TGCGCCAGCAGGTCAGGGGGCGTTGAGGAAGAGACCCAGTACTTC. The V call is TRBV5-1, the J call TRBJ2-5, with 8 bases matching TRBD1. The germline V gene encodes CDR1 SGHRS and CDR2 YFSETQ. The ends lost 5 bases at V and 3 bases at J; junction bases unmatched: 9. This CDR3 is 15 amino acids long.

The CDR3 spells CASGTDLGQHYGYTF. The CDR3 DNA is TGCGCCAGCGGAACCGATCTGGGACAGCACTATGGCTACACCTTC. The chain uses TRBV5-1 and TRBJ1-2, with TRBD1 identical over 7 bases. V trimming: 7 bases; J trimming: 3 bases; junction bases outside the gene matches: 12. The CDR3 has 15 amino acids. The V gene's germline CDR1 is SGHRS and CDR2 YFSETQ.